This T cell receptor beta chain was identified during a study of blood T cell repertoires in COVID-19. The CDR3 is 13 residues long. Germline V lookup: CDR1 SGHDN, CDR2 FVKESK. Deletions cut 0 bases from V and 1 base from J, with 3 bases between. Only in-frame clones appear in the TCRdb table, and some are missing; sequencing was by immunoSEQ multiplex PCR. The sample has under 95,000 clones; less than 80% are singletons. The specimen was peripheral blood. This sequence was found in a man in his 60s with active or convalescent COVID-19. The V call is TRBV14, the J call TRBJ1-2; D gene ambiguous. CDR3 in DNA: TGTGCCAGCAGCCAAGAACATAACTATGGCTACACCTTC. This sequence encodes CASSQEHNYGYTF.